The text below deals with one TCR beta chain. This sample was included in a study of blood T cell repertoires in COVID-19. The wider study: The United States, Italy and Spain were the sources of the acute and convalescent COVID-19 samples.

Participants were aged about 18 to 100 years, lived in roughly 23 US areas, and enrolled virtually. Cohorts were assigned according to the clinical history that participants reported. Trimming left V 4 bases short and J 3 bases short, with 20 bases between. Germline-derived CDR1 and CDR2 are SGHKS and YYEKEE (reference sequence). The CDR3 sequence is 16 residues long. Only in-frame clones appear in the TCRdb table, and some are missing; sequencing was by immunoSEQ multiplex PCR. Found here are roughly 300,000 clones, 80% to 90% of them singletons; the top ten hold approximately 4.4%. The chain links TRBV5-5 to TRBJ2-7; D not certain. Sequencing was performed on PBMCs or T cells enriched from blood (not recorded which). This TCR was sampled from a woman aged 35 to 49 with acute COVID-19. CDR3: CASSQYAYSRIYEQYF. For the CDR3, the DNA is TGTGCCAGCAGCCAATACGCATACAGCCGTATCTACGAGCAGTACTTC.